The 18 T cell receptor beta chains listed next were all sequenced from one sample in a study of T-cell reconstitution after alpha-beta-depleted transplantation in children. During its preparation, the TCRbeta library received unique molecular identifiers. TCRdb used MiXCR to reprocess the PCR reads, holding one entry per CDR3 protein. The profile shows 97,000 or so distinct CDR3 sequences, 6% to 9% of them singletons. The source material was PBMCs, sampled before TCRalphabeta/CD19-depleted stem cell transplant. The receptors were sampled from a boy between 2 and 10 years old with acute lymphoblastic leukemia, due to receive a stem cell transplant.

This clonotype has ten or more counts. J is TRBJ2-7 and V is TRBV21-1; the table's D call TRBD1 went unverified against the DNA. TRBV21-1 is marked as a pseudogene. CDR3 length equals 16 residues. The CDR3 nucleotides read TGTGCCAGCAGCAAAGGCCAACAGGGGATCTCCTACGAGCAGTACTTC. Translated, it gives CASSKGQQGISYEQYF.

This rearrangement joins TRBV9 to TRBJ2-2; weak D call: TRBD1 (6 bases). This CDR3 has 15 residues. Trimming cost V 4 bases and J 2 bases, with 12 bases left between them. Germline V gene lookup returns CDR1 SGDLS and CDR2 YYNGEE. CDR3 nucleotide sequence: TGTGCCAGCAGCCAAGTACAGGGTAACACCGGGGAGCTGTTTTTT. This sequence encodes CASSQVQGNTGELFF.

This chain connects TRBV6-2 or TRBV6-3 to TRBJ2-1, with a weak D call TRBD2 (5 bases). The CDR3 covers 14 residues. From germline, CDR1 is MNHEY and CDR2 SVGEGT. Trimming took 5 bases from V and 10 from J, leaving 18 bases between them. This CDR3 reads CASSKGPTRPEQFF. The CDR3 DNA reads TGTGCCAGCAGTAAAGGACCTACTAGACCCGAGCAGTTCTTC.

This clonotype occurred a few times. This chain links TRBV5-1 with TRBJ1-4; 8 bases are shared with TRBD1. V was clipped by 1 base and J by 6 bases; unmatched bases: 2. The germline gives CDR1 SGHRS, CDR2 YFSETQ. The CDR3 is 14 amino acids. CDR3 nucleotide sequence: TGCGCCAGCAGCTTGCAGGGGGCGGATGAAAAACTGTTTTTT. Translation: CASSLQGADEKLFF.

This clonotype has at least ten counts. The V gene is TRBV20-1, the J gene TRBJ1-5, with D perhaps matching TRBD1 (6 bases). Germline V lookup: CDR1 DFQATT, CDR2 SNEGSKA (reference sequence). Trimming removed 3 bases at V and 1 base at J, with 28 bases between. The CDR3 covers 20 residues. The CDR3 loop reads CSASNLDTGRGYRSNQPQHF. The CDR3 nucleotides read TGCAGTGCTAGTAACCTGGACACGGGGAGGGGGTATAGGAGCAATCAGCCCCAGCATTTT.

This clonotype was seen many times. The chain carries TRBV7-2 and TRBJ2-5; 8 bases align to TRBD1. The CDR3 length is 15 residues. V was pared by 5 bases and J by 2 bases, with 7 bases of the junction left unmatched. Germline loops: CDR1 SGHTA, CDR2 FQGNSA. CDR3: CASSPQRQGQETQYF. In DNA form, the CDR3 reads TGTGCCAGCAGCCCACAAAGACAGGGGCAAGAGACCCAGTACTTC.

This clonotype has just a few counts. The V and J genes are TRBV28 and TRBJ1-4, with D tentatively TRBD1 (6 bases). V lost 3 bases and J 8 bases, leaving 16 bases between the germline ends. CDR1 MDHEN and CDR2 SYDVKM come from the germline V gene. The CDR3 sequence is 15 residues long. The DNA for the CDR3 is TGTGCCAGCAGTTTTGAGGGGGGGCGCGCGGAAAAACTGTTTTTT. It yields the protein CASSFEGGRAEKLFF.

This clonotype appeared a few times. The rearrangement links TRBV29-1 to TRBJ2-3, with D possibly being TRBD1 (6 bases). The germline CDR1 and CDR2 sequences are SQVTM and ANQGSEA. V was trimmed by 5 bases and J by 5 bases, leaving 17 bases between them. This CDR3 comprises 14 residues. The CDR3 loop is CSVSTGSSGDTQYF. CDR3 in DNA: TGCAGCGTTTCCACAGGGTCCAGTGGAGATACGCAGTATTTT.

This clonotype appeared many times. The chain links TRBV18 to TRBJ2-3; D is undetermined. Trimming stripped 5 bases from V and 6 bases from J, with 12 bases between. The CDR3 has 13 amino acids. Germline CDR1 KGHSH, CDR2 LQKENI. The CDR3 sequence is CASSLSDTDTQYF. The CDR3 bases are TGTGCCAGCTCATTGTCAGATACGGATACGCAGTATTTT.

This clonotype was detected ten times or more. The J gene is TRBJ2-1, the V gene TRBV2; 10 nucleotides line up with TRBD2. Trimming removed 10 bases from V and 3 bases from J; junction bases left unmatched: 9. Germline CDR1 is SNHLY and CDR2 is FYNNEI. This CDR3 comprises 15 residues. CDR3 DNA sequence: TGTGCCACCTCAAGGGCTAGCGGGGGCTACAATGAGCAGTTCTTC. Translated: CATSRASGGYNEQFF.

This clonotype was seen only once. V and J are TRBV11-2 and TRBJ2-7, with TRBD1 matching over 8 bases. The CDR3 totals 15 residues. V was pared by 0 bases and J by 5 bases, with 6 bases of the junction left unmatched. CDR1 SGHAT and CDR2 FQNNGV come from the germline V gene. CDR3 bases: TGTGCCAGCAGCTTAGACAGGGGGCGCTCGAACGAGCAGTACTTC. It encodes CASSLDRGRSNEQYF.

J is TRBJ2-1 and V is TRBV7-9; D possibly corresponds to TRBD2 (7 bases). The CDR3 spans 15 residues. The germline V gene has CDR1 SEHNR and CDR2 FQNEAQ (reference sequence). V was shortened by 1 base and J by 4 bases, with 11 bases between the two germline ends. This CDR3 reads CASSLGGGQYNEQFF. The CDR3 DNA reads as TGTGCCAGCAGCTTAGGCGGGGGCCAATACAATGAGCAGTTCTTC.

This clonotype was seen repeatedly, ten times or more. The CDR3, as DNA: TGTGCCAGCAGCTTAGATCTTGGACAGGGTTACGAGCAGTACTTC. As protein: CASSLDLGQGYEQYF. This chain joins TRBV11-2 and TRBJ2-7; 8 nucleotides align to TRBD1. With 0 bases clipped from V and 4 bases from J, the junction kept 5 bases outside the gene matches. Germline assignment: CDR1 SGHAT and CDR2 FQNNGV. This CDR3 region has 15 residues.

The table lists this clonotype with a few counts. The rearrangement joins TRBV3-1 to TRBJ2-2; 9 bases are shared with TRBD2. Germline CDR1 is LGHDT and CDR2 is YNNKEL (reference sequence). Trimming took 4 bases from V and 6 from J; bases not matched to a gene: 6. The CDR3 loop spans 15 amino acids. The CDR3 nucleotides read TGTGCCAGCAGCCCACTAGCGGGCCGGCCCGGGGAGCTGTTTTTT. Translated: CASSPLAGRPGELFF.

V usage is TRBV4-2 and J usage is TRBJ1-1, with 10 bases matching TRBD1. In germline, CDR1 is LGHNA, CDR2 YNFKEQ. The CDR3 consists of 17 residues. The trim removed 0 bases at V and 4 bases at J, leaving 8 bases unmatched. The CDR3: CASSQDPWDRGSTEAFF. In nucleotides, the CDR3 is TGTGCCAGCAGCCAAGATCCATGGGACAGGGGTAGCACTGAAGCTTTCTTT.

This clonotype was counted ten times or more. The chain uses TRBV5-1 and TRBJ2-2, with 7 bases that match TRBD2. Germline V gene data show CDR1 as SGHRS and CDR2 as YFSETQ. Trimming at V came to 2 bases and at J to 7 bases, leaving 11 bases not matched to a gene. This CDR3 comprises 16 residues. Here the CDR3 DNA reads TGCGCCAGCAGCTTAGAACGACTAGCCCTAGGCGGGGAGCTGTTTTTT. Its protein product is CASSLERLALGGELFF.

This clonotype occurred many times. This chain uses TRBV5-1 with TRBJ2-2; tentatively, D is TRBD1 (6 bases). CDR3 size: 13 residues. Between the trimmed V and J ends, which lost 2 bases and 6 bases, there was a span of 8 bases. Germline values: CDR1 SGHRS, CDR2 YFSETQ. The CDR3 DNA reads TGCGCCAGCAGCTTCGGACAGCCCGGGGAGCTGTTTTTT. It encodes CASSFGQPGELFF.

This clonotype has just a few counts. This chain connects TRBV12-3 or TRBV12-4 to TRBJ1-1; TRBD1 might be the D (5 bases). This CDR3 has 15 residues. V was clipped by 5 bases and J by 6 bases, with 19 bases between them. The CDR3 DNA is TGTGCCAGCAGTCTCTGGGGCCCTACCCTTCCTGAAGCTTTCTTT. Its protein is CASSLWGPTLPEAFF.